A selection of T cell receptor beta chains follows, all from one sample in a study of blood T cell repertoires in COVID-19. Assay used: immunoSEQ multiplex PCR; TCRdb lists only in-frame clones, some missing. The table has roughly 40,000 clones, 70% to 90% seen once. Sample: peripheral blood. The receptors come from a human donor in a cohort sampled during active COVID-19. The CDR3 runs from the conserved cysteine through the conserved F or W. Each record gives: CDR3 length, V gene, clone size, D gene, J gene, CDR3 protein, CDR3 DNA. A D gene is named only where the DNA matches it firmly. Size is stated for part of the rows, as once, few or many counts, or as a class when the clone is expanded.

cdr3_length: 16; v_call: TRBV4-2; clone_size: NA; d_call: TRBD2; j_call: TRBJ2-7; cdr3_aa: CASSEGGRAFPYEQYF; cdr3_nt: TGTGCCAGCAGCGAAGGAGGGAGGGCCTTTCCTTACGAGCAGTACTTC
cdr3_length: 13; v_call: TRBV3-1/TRBV3-2; clone_size: NA; d_call: NA; j_call: TRBJ1-1; cdr3_aa: CASSTGFNTEAFF; cdr3_nt: TGTGCCAGCAGCACAGGGTTCAACACTGAAGCTTTCTTT
cdr3_length: 15; v_call: TRBV21-1; clone_size: NA; d_call: NA; j_call: TRBJ1-5; cdr3_aa: CASSIPAQGYQPQHF; cdr3_nt: TGTGCCAGCAGCATCCCGGCCCAGGGTTATCAGCCCCAGCATTTT
cdr3_length: 16; v_call: TRBV24-1; clone_size: NA; d_call: TRBD1; j_call: TRBJ2-1; cdr3_aa: CATSDTGTGNDNEQFF; cdr3_nt: TGTGCCACCAGTGACACCGGGACAGGAAACGACAATGAGCAGTTCTTC
cdr3_length: 13; v_call: TRBV18; clone_size: NA; d_call: NA; j_call: TRBJ1-1; cdr3_aa: CASSRTVNTEAFF; cdr3_nt: TGTGCCAGCTCAAGGACAGTGAACACTGAAGCTTTCTTT
cdr3_length: 14; v_call: TRBV7-2; clone_size: NA; d_call: NA; j_call: TRBJ1-1; cdr3_aa: CASRKQTGETEAFF; cdr3_nt: TGTGCCAGCCGAAAACAAACGGGGGAAACTGAAGCTTTCTTT
cdr3_length: 16; v_call: TRBV4-2; clone_size: NA; d_call: NA; j_call: TRBJ1-4; cdr3_aa: CASSQVMRQANEKLFF; cdr3_nt: TGTGCCAGCAGCCAAGTGATGCGACAGGCTAATGAAAAACTGTTTTTT
cdr3_length: 15; v_call: TRBV5-6; clone_size: NA; d_call: TRBD1; j_call: TRBJ2-3; cdr3_aa: CASSLWGQSTDTQYF; cdr3_nt: TGTGCCAGCAGCTTGTGGGGACAGAGCACAGATACGCAGTATTTT
cdr3_length: 14; v_call: TRBV6-6; clone_size: once; d_call: NA; j_call: TRBJ2-5; cdr3_aa: CASAAGGYSETQYF; cdr3_nt: TGTGCCAGCGCGGCAGGGGGGTATTCGGAGACCCAGTACTTC
cdr3_length: 13; v_call: TRBV18; clone_size: NA; d_call: TRBD1; j_call: TRBJ1-1; cdr3_aa: CASSPDRAYGAFF; cdr3_nt: TGTGCCAGCTCACCCGACAGGGCGTATGGAGCTTTCTTT
cdr3_length: 18; v_call: TRBV3-1/TRBV3-2; clone_size: NA; d_call: TRBD1; j_call: TRBJ1-3; cdr3_aa: CASSPTHGQGASGNTIYF; cdr3_nt: TGTGCCAGCAGCCCCACCCACGGTCAGGGGGCCTCTGGAAACACCATATATTTT
cdr3_length: 15; v_call: TRBV7-2; clone_size: once; d_call: TRBD1; j_call: TRBJ2-2; cdr3_aa: CASSLQTGGIGELFF; cdr3_nt: TGTGCCAGCAGCTTGCAGACAGGGGGTATCGGGGAGCTGTTTTTT
cdr3_length: 12; v_call: TRBV29-1; clone_size: NA; d_call: TRBD1; j_call: TRBJ2-7; cdr3_aa: CSVEGTGVEQYF; cdr3_nt: TGCAGCGTTGAAGGGACAGGGGTCGAGCAGTACTTC
cdr3_length: 14; v_call: TRBV4-1; clone_size: NA; d_call: NA; j_call: TRBJ2-7; cdr3_aa: CASSQGTGTYEQYF; cdr3_nt: TGCGCCAGCAGCCAAGGTACAGGGACCTACGAGCAGTACTTC
cdr3_length: 17; v_call: TRBV5-1; clone_size: NA; d_call: TRBD2; j_call: TRBJ2-3; cdr3_aa: CASSLTGGKISTDTQYF; cdr3_nt: TGCGCCAGCAGCTTGACGGGGGGGAAGATTAGCACAGATACGCAGTATTTT
cdr3_length: 14; v_call: TRBV11-1; clone_size: NA; d_call: NA; j_call: TRBJ1-4; cdr3_aa: CASSSRSTNEKLFF; cdr3_nt: TGTGCCAGCAGCTCTAGGTCAACGAATGAAAAACTGTTTTTT
cdr3_length: 18; v_call: TRBV4-3; clone_size: once; d_call: TRBD2; j_call: TRBJ2-1; cdr3_aa: CASSQELAGVGSGNEQFF; cdr3_nt: TGCGCCAGCAGCCAAGAACTAGCGGGAGTCGGGTCGGGCAATGAGCAGTTCTTC
cdr3_length: 11; v_call: TRBV5-1; clone_size: NA; d_call: NA; j_call: TRBJ2-7; cdr3_aa: CASSLEYEQYF; cdr3_nt: TGCGCCAGCAGCTTAGAGTACGAGCAGTACTTC
cdr3_length: 15; v_call: TRBV29-1; clone_size: NA; d_call: TRBD1; j_call: TRBJ2-3; cdr3_aa: CSVGGMGSGGDTQYF; cdr3_nt: TGCAGCGTTGGGGGAATGGGGTCAGGGGGCGATACGCAGTATTTT
cdr3_length: 16; v_call: TRBV5-5; clone_size: NA; d_call: TRBD2; j_call: TRBJ2-3; cdr3_aa: CASSPPLSGNTDTQYF; cdr3_nt: TGTGCCAGCAGCCCCCCCCTTAGCGGGAACACAGATACGCAGTATTTT
cdr3_length: 13; v_call: TRBV3-1/TRBV3-2; clone_size: NA; d_call: TRBD1; j_call: TRBJ2-5; cdr3_aa: CASSRQGEETQYF; cdr3_nt: TGTGCCAGCAGCCGACAGGGGGAAGAGACCCAGTACTTC
cdr3_length: 14; v_call: TRBV7-3; clone_size: NA; d_call: TRBD1; j_call: TRBJ2-5; cdr3_aa: CASSPTGPQETQYF; cdr3_nt: TGTGCCAGCAGCCCGACAGGGCCCCAAGAGACCCAGTACTTC
cdr3_length: 13; v_call: TRBV6-5; clone_size: NA; d_call: NA; j_call: TRBJ1-2; cdr3_aa: CASKPGTSYGYTF; cdr3_nt: TGTGCCAGCAAGCCAGGGACAAGTTATGGTTACACCTTC
cdr3_length: 16; v_call: TRBV19; clone_size: once; d_call: NA; j_call: TRBJ1-5; cdr3_aa: CASSKGANYSNQPQHF; cdr3_nt: TGTGCCAGTAGTAAGGGAGCGAACTATAGCAATCAGCCCCAGCATTTT
cdr3_length: 12; v_call: TRBV7-2; clone_size: once; d_call: NA; j_call: TRBJ1-2; cdr3_aa: CASSSGVAGYTF; cdr3_nt: TGTGCCAGCAGCTCAGGGGTGGCTGGCTACACCTTC
cdr3_length: 13; v_call: TRBV7-9; clone_size: NA; d_call: NA; j_call: TRBJ2-2; cdr3_aa: CASSSQSTGELFF; cdr3_nt: TGTGCCAGCAGCTCCCAGTCGACCGGGGAGCTGTTTTTT
cdr3_length: 15; v_call: TRBV4-1; clone_size: NA; d_call: TRBD1; j_call: TRBJ1-5; cdr3_aa: CASSQDRTGPRPQHF; cdr3_nt: TGCGCCAGCAGCCAAGATCGGACAGGGCCCCGGCCCCAGCATTTT
cdr3_length: 15; v_call: TRBV7-9; clone_size: NA; d_call: TRBD1; j_call: TRBJ2-1; cdr3_aa: CASSLGGTGVQEQFF; cdr3_nt: TGTGCCAGCAGCTTAGGTGGGACAGGGGTTCAGGAGCAGTTCTTC
cdr3_length: 12; v_call: TRBV7-2; clone_size: NA; d_call: NA; j_call: TRBJ1-2; cdr3_aa: CASSFRFYGYTF; cdr3_nt: TGTGCCAGCAGCTTCAGGTTCTATGGCTACACCTTC
cdr3_length: 17; v_call: TRBV2; clone_size: NA; d_call: NA; j_call: TRBJ1-3; cdr3_aa: CASTPLFGGMSGNTIYF; cdr3_nt: TGTGCCAGCACACCATTATTCGGGGGAATGTCTGGAAACACCATATATTTT
cdr3_length: 16; v_call: TRBV6-1; clone_size: NA; d_call: TRBD2; j_call: TRBJ2-1; cdr3_aa: CASSEAPSGGLYWQFF; cdr3_nt: TGTGCCAGCAGTGAAGCCCCTAGCGGGGGCCTTTATTGGCAGTTCTTC
cdr3_length: 15; v_call: TRBV11-2; clone_size: NA; d_call: NA; j_call: TRBJ2-7; cdr3_aa: CASSLAPRVDYEQYF; cdr3_nt: TGTGCCAGCAGCTTAGCGCCCAGGGTAGATTACGAGCAGTACTTC